This TCR beta chain originates from a study of T cells in Graves' hyperthyroidism and ophthalmopathy. Points on this clonotype: Its antigen is not known.

Germline V gene sequence: CDR1 MNHNS, CDR2 SASEGT. V was pared by 4 bases and J by 3 bases, with 10 bases between. This CDR3 is 13 amino acids long. Amplification targeted TCR beta CDR3 regions from RNA transcripts. HTBI primers drove first-round RT-PCR of the TCR CDR3. TCRdb analysed the multiplex PCR reads with MiXCR anew, one entry per CDR3 protein. Of 500,000 to 550,000 distinct CDR3 sequences in the sample, around 21% were seen once. Hyperthyroidism was newly diagnosed in patients aged 18 to 65 (duration under 2 months). Uncontrolled infection, other autoimmune disease, pregnancy or lactation disqualified patients from enrolment. Diagnosis rested on symptoms, serum thyroxine and TRAb, thyroid ultrasound, and orbital computed tomography. Broader study findings: Separation of ophthalmopathy from stable hyperthyroidism was achieved by a 13 V-J model.

The specimen was blood. The clonotype originates from a man younger than 35 with Graves' hyperthyroidism. The rearrangement uses TRBV6-1 and TRBJ2-7; D possibly corresponds to TRBD2 (6 bases). This chain's CDR3 is CASSVSSDYEQYF. CDR3 DNA sequence: TGTGCCAGCAGTGTATCTAGCGACTACGAGCAGTACTTC.